This T cell receptor beta chain was observed in a study of T cell clonality in common variable immunodeficiency. CDR3 length equals 14 residues. CDR1 is SEHNR, CDR2 FQNEAQ, per germline (reference sequence). General study findings and limits: Links between repertoire features and CVID complications were heterogeneity-limited. Reportedly, TCR beta sequences from common variable immunodeficiency showed fewer deletions and N-nucleotide insertions.

Measured with immunoSEQ multiplex PCR; TCRdb has only the in-frame clones, and not every one. The table records 20,000 to 30,000 clones without singletons, the ten largest covering around 10%. This clone was detected a few times. As yet, its antigen is unknown. Its ends do not fully match the called genes, so a read error is possible. The read terminates 3 residues ahead of where the CDR3 ends, so the germline J gene completes it. Heparinized whole blood, about 4.5 to 8.5 ml, came from each donor. The TCR was taken from a human donor with common variable immunodeficiency. The specimen was peripheral blood mononuclear cells. The rearrangement links TRBV7-9 to TRBJ2-2; weak D call: TRBD1 (6 bases). The sequenced CDR3 bases are TGTGCCGGCAGAAGGACAGAGAACACCGGGGAG. Its protein product is CAGRRTENTGE. The whole CDR3 region reads CAGRRTENTGELFF. The whole variable domain, remainder taken from reference TRBV7-9 and TRBJ2-2, is DTGVSQNPRHKITKRGQNVTFRCDPISEHNRLYWYRQTLGQGPEFLTYFQNEAQLEKSRLLSDRFSAERPKGSFSTLEIQRTEQGDSAMYLCAGRRTENTGELFFGEGSRLTVL.